This T cell receptor (beta chain) is from a study of post-analysis software for immune sequencing data. Whole-study context: Recorded subtypes: relapsing-remitting, secondary progressive, progressive-relapsing; some patients unannotated. Study-wide results and limits: Pronounced co-clustering by F measure was evident among identically batched samples. Patients carried a few TRBV segments more frequently than controls did, and TRBV5-6, TRBV5-1 and TRBV20-1 were among them.

A remark on this clonotype: Its antigen is unknown.

The CDR3 runs 13 residues. With 6 bases clipped from V and 10 bases from J, the junction kept 7 bases outside the gene matches. Germline CDR1 and CDR2: DFQATT and SNEGSKA (reference sequence). Each TCR beta cDNA library carried unique molecular identifiers. Using its own MiXCR run on the PCR reads, TCRdb lists one record per CDR3 protein. The sample shows under 900,000 distinct CDR3 sequences, roughly half of them seen only once. The chain employs TRBV20-1 and TRBJ1-6; 9 nucleotides align to TRBD1. The origin of this receptor is a girl aged 5-17 years with multiple sclerosis. What was sequenced was blood. The CDR3 protein is CSARTGVESPLHF. CDR3 coding DNA: TGCAGTGCCCGGACAGGGGTGGAGTCACCCCTCCACTTT.